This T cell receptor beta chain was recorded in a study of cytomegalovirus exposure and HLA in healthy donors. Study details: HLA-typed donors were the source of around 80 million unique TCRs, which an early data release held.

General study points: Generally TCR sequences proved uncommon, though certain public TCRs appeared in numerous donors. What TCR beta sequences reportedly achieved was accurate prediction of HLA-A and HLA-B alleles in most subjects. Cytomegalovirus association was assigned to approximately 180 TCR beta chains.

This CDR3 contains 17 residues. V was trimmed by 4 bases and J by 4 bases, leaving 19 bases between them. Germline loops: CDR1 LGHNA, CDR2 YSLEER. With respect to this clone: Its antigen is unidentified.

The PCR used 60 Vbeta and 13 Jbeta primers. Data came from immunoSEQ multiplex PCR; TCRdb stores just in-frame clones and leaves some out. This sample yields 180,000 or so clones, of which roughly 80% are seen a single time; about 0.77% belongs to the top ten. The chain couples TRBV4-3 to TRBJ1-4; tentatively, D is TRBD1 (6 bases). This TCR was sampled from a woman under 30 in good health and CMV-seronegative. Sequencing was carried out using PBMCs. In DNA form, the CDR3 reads TGCGCCAGCAGCCTCACCGTCACCAGGGGACGTAATGAAAAACTGTTTTTT. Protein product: CASSLTVTRGRNEKLFF.